A single sample is the source of the 21 T cell receptor beta chains below, sequenced in a study of T cells in Graves' hyperthyroidism and ophthalmopathy. Regions amplified from RNA transcripts were the TCR beta CDR3 regions. A set of HTBI primers served as the primers for a first-round RT-PCR of the TCR CDR3. TCRdb re-derived calls from the multiplex PCR reads in MiXCR, one entry per CDR3 protein. This table has 490,000 or so distinct CDR3 sequences, about 16% appearing once. Sequenced: blood. Receptors originate from a woman aged 25 to 39 with Graves' ophthalmopathy.

The chain carries TRBV5-1 and TRBJ1-3; 7 positions match TRBD1. The V gene end was trimmed by 4 bases and the J gene end by 3 bases; junction bases not matched to a gene: 4. The CDR3 loop spans 14 amino acids. Germline V gene lookup returns CDR1 SGHRS and CDR2 YFSETQ. The CDR3 is CASSQQGNGNTIYF. CDR3 DNA sequence: TGCGCCAGCAGCCAACAGGGGAATGGAAACACCATATATTTT.

This clonotype has ten or more counts. The CDR3 loop reads CASSVYSGRENEQFF. The CDR3 nucleotides are TGTGCCAGCAGTGTCTATAGCGGGAGAGAGAATGAGCAGTTCTTC. The V gene is TRBV27, the J gene TRBJ2-1; 9 bases agree with TRBD2. Germline values: CDR1 MNHEY, CDR2 SMNVEV (reference sequence). This CDR3 contains 15 residues. V shed 5 bases, J shed 7 bases, and the junction held 9 bases outside the gene matches.

This rearrangement joins TRBV11-3 to TRBJ2-1; D is uncertain. Germline CDR1 SGHNT, CDR2 YENEEA. The V end was cut by 5 bases, the J end by 7 bases, with 12 bases between. CDR3 size: 13 residues. DNA of the CDR3: TGTGCCAGCAGCCCCATGGGGTTGAATGAGCAGTTCTTC. Translating gives CASSPMGLNEQFF.

This clonotype was seen more than once but under ten times. The V gene is TRBV6-9, the J gene TRBJ2-1; D ambiguous. The CDR3 runs 17 residues. Germline CDR1 is MNHGY and CDR2 is SVAAGI. V was cut by 1 base and J by 0 bases, with 13 bases left in between. CDR3: CASSYLGLSRSYNEQFF. The CDR3 region has the DNA TGTGCCAGCAGTTATTTGGGCCTTAGCCGCTCCTACAATGAGCAGTTCTTC.

This clonotype was seen a handful of times. The chain has TRBV19 and TRBJ2-3, with a weak D call TRBD1 (6 bases). V was trimmed by 5 bases and J by 0 bases, leaving 24 bases between them. Germline assignment: CDR1 LNHDA and CDR2 SQIVND (reference sequence). The CDR3 sequence is 19 residues long. CDR3 loop: CASSFGSGTRRMSTDTQYF. The CDR3 bases are TGTGCCAGTAGTTTCGGATCCGGGACACGGAGGATGAGCACAGATACGCAGTATTTT. The full variable domain, completed using reference TRBV19 and TRBJ2-3, is DGGITQSPKYLFRKEGQNVTLSCEQNLNHDAMYWYRQDPGQGLRLIYYSQIVNDFQKGDIAEGYSVSREKKESFPLTVTSAQKNPTAFYLCASSFGSGTRRMSTDTQYFGPGTRLTVL.

This clonotype was observed at least ten times. The rearrangement links TRBV30 to TRBJ1-1; D call uncertain. The CDR3 sequence is 14 residues long. Germline V CDR1 and CDR2: GTSNPN, SVGIG (reference sequence). The V end lost 0 bases, the J end lost 3 bases, and 11 bases lay between the germline ends. The CDR3 reads CAWSVEQLYTEAFF. In DNA form, the CDR3 reads TGTGCCTGGAGTGTGGAGCAGCTTTACACTGAAGCTTTCTTT. The full variable domain, rest sourced from reference TRBV30 and TRBJ1-1, is SQTIHQWPATLVQPVGSPLSLECTVEGTSNPNLYWYRQAAGRGLQLLFYSVGIGQISSEVPQNLSASRPQDRQFILSSKKLLLSDSGFYLCAWSVEQLYTEAFFGQGTRLTVV.

Note on this clonotype: At one of its ends the junction is not consistent with the germline gene, which may arise from a read error. The genes are TRBV19 and TRBJ1-1, with a possible D match to TRBD1 (6 bases). The germline V gene encodes CDR1 LNHDA and CDR2 SQIVND (reference sequence). The CDR3 contains 13 residues. The CDR3 bases are TGTGCCAGTACCAGACAGGTGAACACTAAAGCTTTCTTT. This gives the protein CASTRQVNTKAFF.

This clonotype was counted only a few times. This chain links TRBV24-1 with TRBJ2-1; 10 positions agree with TRBD2. The CDR3 sequence is 17 residues long. J was trimmed by 0 bases and V by 12 bases; bases with no gene match: 13. In germline, CDR1 is KGHDR, CDR2 SFDVKD. CDR3 residues: CAPMASGRTSSYNEQFF. The CDR3 DNA is TGTGCCCCAATGGCTAGCGGGAGAACTAGCTCCTACAATGAGCAGTTCTTC.

This clonotype showed up many times. This chain joins TRBV7-2 and TRBJ2-7; maybe TRBD2 (5 bases). Germline assignment: CDR1 SGHTA and CDR2 FQGNSA. The CDR3 has 14 amino acids. V lost 3 bases and J lost 3, with 12 bases in between. The DNA of the CDR3 is TGTGCCAGCAGCTTCTTAGGGAGTCGCTACGAGCAGTACTTC. Translation: CASSFLGSRYEQYF.

This clonotype was counted at least ten times. V is TRBV11-1 and J is TRBJ2-1, with D perhaps TRBD2 (5 bases). With 1 base removed from V and 1 base from J, the gap between germline ends came to 11 bases. The V gene's germline CDR1 is SGHAT and CDR2 FQDESV (reference sequence). The CDR3 sequence is 16 residues long. In nucleotides, the CDR3 is TGTGCCAGCAGCTTAGGGCTAGCTGGGTCCTACAATGAGCAGTTCTTC. The encoded protein is CASSLGLAGSYNEQFF.

This clonotype came up many times. The chain recombines TRBV11-2 with TRBJ2-6; 11 bases fit TRBD1. The CDR3 contains 19 residues. Unmatched junction bases numbered 7, after V lost 0 bases and J lost 3 bases. Germline lookup yields CDR1 SGHAT and CDR2 FQNNGV. The CDR3 loop reads CASSLDYGQGALGANVLTF. The CDR3 DNA reads as TGTGCCAGCAGCTTAGATTACGGACAGGGGGCGCTTGGGGCCAACGTCCTGACTTTC.

The table lists this clonotype with a few counts. The V and J genes are TRBV15 and TRBJ2-3, with 7 bases lining up with TRBD2. The germline CDR1 and CDR2 sequences are LNHNV and YYDKDF (reference sequence). V was clipped by 1 base and J by 1 base; unmatched bases: 2. The CDR3 sequence is 15 residues long. CDR3 in DNA: TGTGCCACCAGCAGAGTAGCGGGCGGCACAGATACGCAGTATTTT. It is translated as CATSRVAGGTDTQYF.

This clonotype came up many times. The rearrangement joins TRBV4-3 to TRBJ2-1, with unresolved D. The germline V and J ends were trimmed by 0 bases and 7 bases, with 13 bases remaining between them. This CDR3 spans 15 amino acids. Germline CDR1 LGHNA, CDR2 YSLEER. This CDR3 is CASSQDLAAYNEQFF. CDR3 DNA: TGCGCCAGCAGCCAAGACCTGGCGGCGTATAATGAGCAGTTCTTC.

This clonotype appeared a few times. CDR3 region: CASGDRGSTDTQYF. DNA of the CDR3: TGTGCCAGCGGTGACAGGGGATCGACAGATACGCAGTATTTT. This chain links TRBV12-3 or TRBV12-4 with TRBJ2-3; 8 bases agree with TRBD1. The CDR3 is 14 residues long. The junction had 7 bases not matched to a gene; V was cut back by 8 bases and J by 3 bases.

This clonotype showed up just a few times. The CDR3 nucleotides read TGTGCCAGCAGCGTTAGCGGGAGTCGGTACGAGCAGTACTTC. Translation gives CASSVSGSRYEQYF. The V call is TRBV5-4, the J call TRBJ2-7; TRBD2 matches at 9 bases. Losses at the gene ends were 4 bases for V and 4 bases for J; bases not matched to a gene: 6. The germline CDR1 and CDR2 sequences are SGHNT and YYREEE (reference sequence). The CDR3 sequence is 14 residues long. Based on the CDR3 plus reference TRBV5-4 and TRBJ2-7, the full variable domain is ETGVTQSPTHLIKTRGQQVTLRCSSQSGHNTVSWYQQALGQGPQFIFQYYREEENGRGNFPPRFSGLQFPNYSSELNVNALELDDSALYLCASSVSGSRYEQYFGPGTRLTVT.

This clonotype was picked up many times. The J gene is TRBJ2-1, the V gene TRBV5-1, with TRBD2 matching 8 bases. Germline CDR1 SGHRS, CDR2 YFSETQ. CDR3 length: 14 amino acids. J gave up 7 bases and V 1 base, and 4 bases lay outside the gene matches. The CDR3 nucleotides are TGCGCCAGCAGCTTGAGCGGGAGCCCTAATGAGCAGTTCTTC. Protein product: CASSLSGSPNEQFF.

A few counts support this clonotype. This chain connects TRBV6-2 or TRBV6-3 to TRBJ1-2; 8 positions match TRBD1. This CDR3 region has 15 residues. The V gene end was trimmed by 3 bases and the J gene end by 3 bases; junction bases not matched to a gene: 6. Germline V CDR1 and CDR2: MNHEY, SVGEGT. The CDR3 sequence: CASSYRDRTHYGYTF. In DNA, the CDR3 is TGTGCCAGCAGTTATCGGGACAGGACCCACTATGGCTACACCTTC.

This clonotype appeared many times. This chain joins TRBV28 and TRBJ2-7; TRBD2 is a possible D gene (5 bases). V lost 4 bases to trimming and J lost 3 bases, with 13 bases between them. CDR3 length equals 14 residues. Germline-derived CDR1 and CDR2 are MDHEN and SYDVKM. CDR3 sequence: CASSSRKEGYEQYF. Written as DNA, the CDR3 is TGTGCCAGCAGTTCCCGGAAAGAGGGCTACGAGCAGTACTTC. Looking up the rest from reference TRBV28 and TRBJ2-7 gives the full variable domain: DVKVTQSSRYLVKRTGEKVFLECVQDMDHENMFWYRQDPGLGLRLIYFSYDVKMKEKGDIPEGYSVSREKKERFSLILESASTNQTSMYLCASSSRKEGYEQYFGPGTRLTVT.

The rearrangement uses TRBV7-8 and TRBJ2-5; the D gene is possibly TRBD1 (5 bases). The V end was cut by 5 bases, the J end by 2 bases, with 15 bases between. The CDR3 length is 15 residues. Germline V gene data show CDR1 as SGHVS and CDR2 as FQNEAQ. The chain's CDR3 is CASSHLRQKQETQYF. Written as DNA, the CDR3 is TGTGCCAGCAGCCACCTTCGACAGAAACAAGAGACCCAGTACTTC.

This chain links TRBV6-5 with TRBJ2-1; D unresolved. Germline V gene sequence: CDR1 MNHEY, CDR2 SVGAGI. V gave up 7 bases and J gave up 4 bases, with 11 bases separating them. The CDR3 contains 13 residues. The DNA of the CDR3 is TGTGCCAGCAATTCTAGAAATTACAATGAGCAGTTCTTC. As protein: CASNSRNYNEQFF.

V is TRBV20-1 and J is TRBJ2-3; D gene unclear. V lost 7 bases, J lost 3 bases, and 17 bases lay in between. The germline V gene has CDR1 DFQATT and CDR2 SNEGSKA (reference sequence). The CDR3 has 14 amino acids. CDR3 sequence reads: CSEPDGERTDTQYF. The CDR3 bases are TGCAGTGAGCCTGACGGCGAGAGAACAGATACGCAGTATTTT.